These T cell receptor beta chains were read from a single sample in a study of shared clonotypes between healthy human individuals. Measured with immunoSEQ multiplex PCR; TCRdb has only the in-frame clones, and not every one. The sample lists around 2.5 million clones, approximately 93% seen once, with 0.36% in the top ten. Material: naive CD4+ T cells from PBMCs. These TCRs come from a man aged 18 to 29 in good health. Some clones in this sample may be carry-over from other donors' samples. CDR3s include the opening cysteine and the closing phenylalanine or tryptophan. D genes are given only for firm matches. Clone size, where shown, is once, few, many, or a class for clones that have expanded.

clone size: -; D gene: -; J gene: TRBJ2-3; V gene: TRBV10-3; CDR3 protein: CAITDLTDTQYF; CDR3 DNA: TGTGCCATCACGGACCTCACAGATACGCAGTATTTT
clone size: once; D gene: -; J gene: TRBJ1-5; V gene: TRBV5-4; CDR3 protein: CASSLGLTANQPQHF; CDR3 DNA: TGTGCCAGCAGCTTGGGACTTACAGCTAATCAGCCCCAGCATTTT
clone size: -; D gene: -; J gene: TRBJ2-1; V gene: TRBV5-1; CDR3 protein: CASTPNTGTPHEQFF; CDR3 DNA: TGCGCCAGCACCCCAAACACCGGGACTCCGCATGAGCAGTTCTTC
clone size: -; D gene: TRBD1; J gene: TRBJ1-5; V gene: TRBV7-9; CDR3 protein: CASSSLDQTGYQNQPQHF; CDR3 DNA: TGTGCCAGCAGCTCCCTAGATCAGACAGGGTACCAAAATCAGCCCCAGCATTTT
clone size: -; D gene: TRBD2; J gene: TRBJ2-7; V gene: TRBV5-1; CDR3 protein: CASPCPDRGLVGTSGSPYEQYF; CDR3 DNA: TGCGCCAGCCCCTGCCCGGACAGGGGGCTAGTCGGGACTAGCGGGAGCCCCTACGAGCAGTACTTC
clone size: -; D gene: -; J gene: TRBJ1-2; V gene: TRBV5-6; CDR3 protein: CASSLVRAGYGYTF; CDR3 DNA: TGTGCCAGCAGCTTGGTTCGGGCCGGCTATGGCTACACCTTC
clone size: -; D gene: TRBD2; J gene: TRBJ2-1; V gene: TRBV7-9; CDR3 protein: CASSLGTSGSAGNEQFF; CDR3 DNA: TGTGCCAGCAGCTTGGGGACTAGCGGGAGCGCGGGGAATGAGCAGTTCTTC
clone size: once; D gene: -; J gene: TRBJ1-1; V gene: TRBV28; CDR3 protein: CASRLKGWRGTEAFF; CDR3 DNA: TGTGCCAGCAGGTTAAAGGGTTGGAGGGGCACTGAAGCTTTCTTT
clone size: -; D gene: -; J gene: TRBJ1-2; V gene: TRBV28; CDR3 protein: CASSPDGGRYTF; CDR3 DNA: TGTGCCAGCAGTCCGGACGGCGGCCGCTACACCTTC
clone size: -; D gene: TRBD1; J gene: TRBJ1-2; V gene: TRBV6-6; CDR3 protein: CASSKTPQGASGYTF; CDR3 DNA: TGTGCCAGCAGTAAAACCCCACAGGGGGCTAGTGGCTACACCTTC
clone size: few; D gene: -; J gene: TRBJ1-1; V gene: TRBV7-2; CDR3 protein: CASSLAGPGAAFF; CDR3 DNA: TGTGCCAGCAGCTTAGCAGGCCCCGGGGCGGCTTTCTTT
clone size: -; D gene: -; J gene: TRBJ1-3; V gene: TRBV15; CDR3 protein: CATSRVGGSGNTIYF; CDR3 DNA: TGTGCCACCAGCAGAGTTGGGGGCTCTGGAAACACCATATATTTT
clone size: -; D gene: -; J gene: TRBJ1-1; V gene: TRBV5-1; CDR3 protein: CASSLDGLLNTEAFF; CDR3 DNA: TGCGCCAGCAGCTTGGATGGACTGCTGAACACTGAAGCTTTCTTT
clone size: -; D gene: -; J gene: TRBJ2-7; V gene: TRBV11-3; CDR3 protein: CASSHLGSSAEQYF; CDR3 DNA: TGTGCCAGCAGCCACCTCGGGAGTTCGGCCGAGCAGTACTTC
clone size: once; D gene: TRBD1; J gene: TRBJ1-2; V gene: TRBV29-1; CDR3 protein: CSVERDRGYSNGYTF; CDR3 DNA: TGCAGCGTTGAACGGGACAGAGGATATTCGAATGGCTACACCTTC
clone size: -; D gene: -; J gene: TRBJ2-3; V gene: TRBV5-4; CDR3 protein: CASSAGSSTDTQYF; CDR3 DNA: TGTGCCAGCAGTGCGGGGTCCAGCACAGATACGCAGTATTTT
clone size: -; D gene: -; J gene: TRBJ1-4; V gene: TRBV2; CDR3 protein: CASSDRQTNEKLFF; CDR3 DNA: TGTGCCAGCAGTGATAGGCAAACTAATGAAAAACTGTTTTTT